The rows below give T cell receptor beta chains drawn from one sample of a study of T cells after yellow fever vaccination. One entry per CDR3 protein, called by TCRdb with MiXCR from the 5' RACE reads. Of 300,000 to 400,000 distinct CDR3 sequences in the sample, under 5% were seen once. This sample comprised PBMCs, obtained 5 days after the yellow fever booster vaccination. These receptors came from a man between 18 and 29 years old who received the YFV17D yellow fever vaccine. CDR3s leave out the opening cysteine and the closing phenylalanine or tryptophan.

j_gene,v_gene,CDR3aa
TRBJ2-2,TRBV5-1,ASTWGSTGELF
TRBJ1-4,TRBV20-1,SAQGTNEKLF
TRBJ2-7,TRBV7-9,ASSLYTLAGETY
TRBJ2-5,TRBV7-2,ASSRSLAVQETQY
TRBJ1-3,TRBV14,ASSQDRTFTGNTIY
TRBJ1-1,TRBV25-1,ASSETGALNTEAF
TRBJ2-3,TRBV11-1,ASSLEAGSDTQY
TRBJ1-5,TRBV7-2,ASSLWGYSNQPQH
TRBJ2-1,TRBV28,ASSLTATYNEQF
TRBJ2-1,TRBV7-9,ASRPSGGYNEQF
TRBJ2-1,TRBV20-1,SARGSRQAYNEQF
TRBJ2-3,TRBV11-2,ASSFTITDTQY
TRBJ1-1,TRBV20-1,SAREPGQGVTEAF
TRBJ1-4,TRBV7-9,ASSPIWDRAKEKLF
TRBJ1-2,TRBV7-3,ASSGGYGYT
TRBJ1-6,TRBV7-8,ASSSDKYNSPLH